This T cell receptor (beta chain) emerged from a study of blood T cell repertoires in COVID-19. Study details: Samples came from the United States, Italy and Spain, spanning acute and convalescent COVID-19. PBMCs, B-cell-depleted T cells, or T cells were the source of the cDNA or gDNA that made up the material.

Profiled with immunoSEQ multiplex PCR; TCRdb holds only in-frame clones, not every one. The data hold roughly 250,000 clones, with roughly 89% observed a single time. Individuals drawn from 20 to 30 US areas were about 18 to 95 years old. The study counted Cohort 3 donors as recovered given two negative PCRs, clearance, or symptom resolution. Sequencing was carried out using PBMCs or T cells enriched from blood (not recorded which). This receptor was taken from a man aged 40-55 years who had recovered from COVID-19.

The CDR3 sequence is CASGGRLGSDEQYF. CDR3 coding DNA: TGTGCCAGCGGGGGCAGACTGGGAAGTGACGAGCAGTACTTC. The J gene is TRBJ2-7, the V gene TRBV6-5, with D possibly being TRBD1 (6 bases). From germline, CDR1 is MNHEY and CDR2 SVGAGI. Trimming left V 8 bases short and J 5 bases short, with 19 bases between. The CDR3 loop spans 14 amino acids.